This T cell receptor (beta chain) was observed in a study of T cell changes during pregnancy in multiple sclerosis. Method: immunoSEQ multiplex PCR; TCRdb's copy keeps in-frame clones and lacks some. The sample lists about 33,000 clones; about nine tenths were seen once. Germline loops: CDR1 SGHNT, CDR2 YYREEE (reference sequence). Trimming removed 0 bases from V and 0 bases from J, with 8 bases in between. CDR3 length equals 15 residues. J is TRBJ2-3 and V is TRBV5-4; D remains unclear. Sequences were derived from CD4+ T cells from peripheral blood mononuclear cells, sampled in the third trimester of pregnancy. The clonotype originates from a female donor in good health, enrolled as a control in a pregnancy study. The CDR3 sequence: CASSLEVASTDTQYF. The CDR3 DNA sequence: TGTGCCAGCAGCTTGGAAGTGGCTAGCACAGATACGCAGTATTTT.